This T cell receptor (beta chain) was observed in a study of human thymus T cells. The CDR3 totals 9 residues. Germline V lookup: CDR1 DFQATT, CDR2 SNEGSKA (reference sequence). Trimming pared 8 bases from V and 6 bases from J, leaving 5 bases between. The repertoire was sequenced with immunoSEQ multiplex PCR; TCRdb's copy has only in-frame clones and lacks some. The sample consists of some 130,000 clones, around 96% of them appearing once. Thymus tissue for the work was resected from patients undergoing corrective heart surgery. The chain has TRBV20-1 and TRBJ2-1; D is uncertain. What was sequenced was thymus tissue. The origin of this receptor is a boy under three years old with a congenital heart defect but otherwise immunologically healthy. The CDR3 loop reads CSPSNEQFF. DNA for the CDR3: TGCAGTCCATCCAATGAGCAGTTCTTC.